Here is one TCR beta chain with its context. What this receptor recognizes is not known. Per-nucleotide qualities are absent, and no much larger clonotype sits a single base away. This entry is derived from a study of identical twins (TCRdb year 2016). For the wider study: The study deep-sequenced TCR alpha and beta repertoires from monozygotic twins, unrelated adults of various ages and cord blood to test whether fetal clonotypes persist. Replicate twin experiments were performed at different times using different library preparation protocols to rule out contamination.

The method behind the library was 5' RACE. The sequencing machine was an Illumina HiSeq 2000. Template switching added a universal primer binding site, and the final cDNA carried a unique molecular identifier that allowed TCR cDNA molecules to be counted accurately. First-strand cDNA for TCR alpha and beta chains was synthesized from specific primers in the conserved constant-segment region. To control for contamination, each cDNA library was double barcoded with a SMART-Mk sample barcode plus Illumina barcodes. TruSeq adapter sequences, together with Illumina sample barcodes, were added in two successive PCR steps. The Illumina HiSeq platform was used with custom primers to sequence TCR alpha and beta cDNA libraries. The original methods were these. MiGEC processed the raw reads to extract unique molecular identifiers, while MiXCR was used to determine the CDR3 positions. Recombination models were inferred per individual with the repgenHMM and IGoR tools using an EM algorithm. The analysis of shared clonotypes was done with the tcR package in R, with sharing normalized by the product of cloneset sizes. To study raw recombination without the effects of thymic and clonal selection, out-of-frame nonproductive sequences were analyzed. Using fastp at Q25 and MiXCR, TCRdb reprocessed the public reads and kept productive beta chains. Rows with one shared CDR3 protein collapse into an entry with the most common genes and DNA. Clone size and V and J calls follow TCRdb, not the original study. The table for this sample lists some 1,600,000 distinct CDR3 sequences; roughly 35% of them were counted only once. Together, the top ten hold about 0.27% of the sample.

CDR1 and CDR2 were assigned from the germline V gene as KGHDR and SFDVKD. V has 4 bases trimmed and J has 5 bases trimmed; junction bases matching no gene number 5. The CDR3 holds 17 amino acids from the cysteine to the phenylalanine. The DNA shown is the 51-base CDR3, in frame from base 1. The full study reports these points: Out-of-frame TCR alpha sequences shared between twins showed an excess of low generation-probability sequences compared with coincidental sharing between unrelated individuals. Zero-insertion analyses could be partly confounded by invariant T cells such as MAIT and iNKT, although diverse VJ usage argued against such confounding for most clonotypes. Abundant cord blood beta clonotypes carried fewer insertions; young adult naive repertoires showed a weaker similar trend, while memory repertoires showed none. Out-of-frame TCR alpha sharing in monozygotic twins was systematically underestimated by recombination models, whereas sharing between unrelated individuals was in agreement with the recombination models. Because the same donors could not be followed over many years, conclusions were based on cross-sectional statistical analysis. Excess twin sharing in beta out-of-frame sequences was weaker because fewer shared sequences lowered the signal-to-noise ratio.

All donors were healthy Caucasians. The source of this sequence is a newborn girl in good health. Source material: cord blood. The rearrangement joined TRBV24-1 to TRBJ2-3, with 16 bases matching TRBD2. The DNA sequence is as follows: TGTGCCACCAGTGAATCGGGACTAGCGGGAGGGCGAGATACGCAGTATTTT. Translated, it reads CATSESGLAGGRDTQYF.